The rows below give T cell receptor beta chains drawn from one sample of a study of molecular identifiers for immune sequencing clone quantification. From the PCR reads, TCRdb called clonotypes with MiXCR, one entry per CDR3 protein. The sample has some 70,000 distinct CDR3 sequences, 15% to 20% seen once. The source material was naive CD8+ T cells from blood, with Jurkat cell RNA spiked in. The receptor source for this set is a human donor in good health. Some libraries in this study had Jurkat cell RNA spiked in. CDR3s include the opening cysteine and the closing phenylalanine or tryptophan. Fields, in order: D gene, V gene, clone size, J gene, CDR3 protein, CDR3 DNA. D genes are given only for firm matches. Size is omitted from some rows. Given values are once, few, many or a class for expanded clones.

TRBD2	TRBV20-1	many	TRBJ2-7	CSARRKLAPTYEQYF	TGCAGTGCTAGAAGAAAACTAGCGCCCACTTACGAGCAGTACTTC
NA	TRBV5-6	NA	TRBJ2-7	CASSLVASQSYEQYF	TGTGCCAGCAGCTTGGTAGCCTCCCAATCCTACGAGCAGTACTTC
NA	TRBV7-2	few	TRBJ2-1	CASSLAGAGEQFF	TGTGCCAGCAGCTTAGCGGGGGCTGGGGAGCAGTTCTTC
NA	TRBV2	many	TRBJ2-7	CATSETNSYEQYF	TGTGCCACCTCAGAGACAAACTCCTACGAGCAGTACTTC
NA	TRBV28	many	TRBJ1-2	CASSLQGLYSYGYTF	TGTGCCAGCAGTTTGCAGGGATTGTACAGCTATGGCTACACCTTC
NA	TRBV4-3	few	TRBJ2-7	CASSQERLGTHYEQYF	TGCGCCAGCAGCCAAGAAAGGCTCGGCACCCACTACGAGCAGTACTTC
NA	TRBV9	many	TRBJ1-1	CASSVSDTEAFF	TGTGCCAGCAGCGTCTCAGACACTGAAGCTTTCTTT
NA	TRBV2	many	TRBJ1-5	CASSEGDSPRYSNQPQHF	TGTGCCAGCAGTGAGGGGGACTCTCCACGTTATAGCAATCAGCCCCAGCATTTT
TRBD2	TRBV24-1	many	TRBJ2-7	CATSDTLAGGGEQYF	TGTGCCACCAGTGATACCTTAGCGGGAGGTGGCGAGCAGTACTTC
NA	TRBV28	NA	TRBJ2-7	CASTPGFYEQYF	TGTGCCAGCACCCCAGGGTTTTACGAGCAGTACTTC
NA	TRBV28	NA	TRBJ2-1	CASSPGSYEQLF	TGTGCCAGTTCACCCGGAAGCTATGAGCAGCTCTTC
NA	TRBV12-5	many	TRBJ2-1	CASGSEYNEQFF	TGTGCTAGTGGTTCTGAGTACAATGAGCAGTTCTTC
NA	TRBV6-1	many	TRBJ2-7	CASSEGTIYEQYF	TGTGCCAGCAGTGAAGGGACAATCTACGAGCAGTACTTC
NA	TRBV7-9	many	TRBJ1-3	CASSSTLGNTIYF	TGTGCCAGCAGCTCGACACTAGGAAACACCATATATTTT
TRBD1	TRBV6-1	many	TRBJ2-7	CASSDGRGPGYEQYF	TGTGCCAGCAGTGATGGCAGGGGGCCTGGGTACGAGCAGTACTTC
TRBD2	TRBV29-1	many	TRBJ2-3	CSGNSGNTDTQYF	TGCAGCGGAAATAGCGGGAACACAGATACGCAGTATTTT
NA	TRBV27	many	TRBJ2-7	CASSLSAPNYEQYF	TGTGCCAGCAGTTTATCGGCACCGAACTACGAGCAGTACTTC
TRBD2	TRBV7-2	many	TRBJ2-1	CASSRGTSEGREYNEQFF	TGTGCCAGCAGCCGTGGGACTAGTGAGGGAAGAGAGTACAATGAGCAGTTCTTC
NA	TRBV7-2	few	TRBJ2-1	CASSSDSAAYNEQFF	TGTGCCAGCAGCTCAGACAGTGCCGCCTACAATGAGCAGTTCTTC
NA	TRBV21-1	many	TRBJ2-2	CAIIGTGELFF	TGTGCCATCATCGGCACCGGGGAGCTGTTTTTT
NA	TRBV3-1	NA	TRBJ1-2	CASSQDKPLNYGYTF	TGTGCCAGCAGCCAAGACAAGCCGTTGAACTATGGCTACACCTTC
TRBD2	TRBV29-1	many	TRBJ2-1	CSVGPAGGLNNEQFF	TGCAGCGTTGGACCAGCGGGAGGACTTAACAATGAGCAGTTCTTC
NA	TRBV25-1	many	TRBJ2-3	CASSEWTAMSTDTQYF	TGTGCCAGCAGTGAATGGACAGCCATGAGCACAGATACGCAGTATTTT
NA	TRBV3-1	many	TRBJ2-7	CASSQDSPYEQYF	TGTGCCAGCAGCCAAGATTCCCCCTACGAGCAGTACTTC
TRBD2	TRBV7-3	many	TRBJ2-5	CASSETSGGYQETQYF	TGTGCCAGCAGCGAAACTAGCGGGGGGTACCAAGAGACCCAGTACTTC
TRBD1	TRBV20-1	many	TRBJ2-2	CSANGQGAALDTGELFF	TGCAGTGCTAACGGACAGGGGGCGGCCCTGGACACCGGGGAGCTGTTTTTT
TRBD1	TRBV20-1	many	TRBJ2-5	CSARDEFGTGQETQYF	TGCAGTGCTAGAGATGAATTTGGGACAGGGCAAGAGACCCAGTACTTC
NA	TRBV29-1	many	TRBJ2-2	CSVISGNTGELFF	TGCAGCGTGATAAGCGGGAACACCGGGGAGCTGTTTTTT
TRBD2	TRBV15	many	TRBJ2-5	CATSSETSGTLKTQYF	TGTGCCACCAGCAGCGAGACTAGCGGGACTCTGAAGACCCAGTACTTC
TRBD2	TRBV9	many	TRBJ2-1	CASSVRPGTSVYNEQFF	TGTGCCAGCAGCGTGAGACCCGGGACTAGCGTCTACAATGAGCAGTTCTTC
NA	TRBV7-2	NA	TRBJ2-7	CASSLATVEQYF	TGTGCCAGCAGCTTAGCTACGGTTGAGCAGTACTTC
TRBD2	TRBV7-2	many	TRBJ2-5	CASSSGLAGIQETQYF	TGTGCCAGCAGCTCCGGACTAGCGGGGATCCAAGAGACCCAGTACTTC
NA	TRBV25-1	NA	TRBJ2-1	CASSERGVSYNEQFF	TGTGCCAGCAGTGAACGGGGAGTTAGTTACAATGAGCAGTTCTTC
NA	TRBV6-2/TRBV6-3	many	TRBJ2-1	CASTLGWGAVLDEQFF	TGTGCCAGCACCCTAGGCTGGGGTGCGGTATTGGATGAGCAGTTCTTC
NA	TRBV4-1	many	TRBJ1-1	CASSQEPSGNTEAFF	TGCGCCAGCAGCCAAGAACCGTCTGGGAACACTGAAGCTTTCTTT
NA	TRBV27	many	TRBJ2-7	CASASSYEQYF	TGTGCCAGCGCGAGCTCCTACGAGCAGTACTTC
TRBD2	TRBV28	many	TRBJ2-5	CASSLSVPSGQETQYF	TGTGCCAGCAGTTTATCAGTTCCTAGCGGCCAAGAGACCCAGTACTTC
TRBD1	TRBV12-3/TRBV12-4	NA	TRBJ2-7	CASSQGQGQYEQYF	TGTGCCAGCAGTCAGGGACAGGGGCAGTACGAGCAGTACTTC
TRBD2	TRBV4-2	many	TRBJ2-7	CASSQGVSREGQRFYEQYF	TGTGCCAGCAGCCAAGGGGTGAGTCGGGAGGGCCAAAGATTCTACGAGCAGTACTTC
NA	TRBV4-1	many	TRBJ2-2	CASSQSRANTGELFF	TGCGCCAGCAGCCAATCCCGAGCGAACACCGGGGAGCTGTTTTTT
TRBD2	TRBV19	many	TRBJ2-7	CASSGGLAPTYEQYF	TGTGCCAGTAGTGGGGGACTAGCTCCAACCTACGAGCAGTACTTC
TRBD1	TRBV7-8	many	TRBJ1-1	CASSLSLLTGPGLAFF	TGTGCCAGCAGCTTATCGTTGTTGACAGGGCCCGGTCTAGCTTTCTTT